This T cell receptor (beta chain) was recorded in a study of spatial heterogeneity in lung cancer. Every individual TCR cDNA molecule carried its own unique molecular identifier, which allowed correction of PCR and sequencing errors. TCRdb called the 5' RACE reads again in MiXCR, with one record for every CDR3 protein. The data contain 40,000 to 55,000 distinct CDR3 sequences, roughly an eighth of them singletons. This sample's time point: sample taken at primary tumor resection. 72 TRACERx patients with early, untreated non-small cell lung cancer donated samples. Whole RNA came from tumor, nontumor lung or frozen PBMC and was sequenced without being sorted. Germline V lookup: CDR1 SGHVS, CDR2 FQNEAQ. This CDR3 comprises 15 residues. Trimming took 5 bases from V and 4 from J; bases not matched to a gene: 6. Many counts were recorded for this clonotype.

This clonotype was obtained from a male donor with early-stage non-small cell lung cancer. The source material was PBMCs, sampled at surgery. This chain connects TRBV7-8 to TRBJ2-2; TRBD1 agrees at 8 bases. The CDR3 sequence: CASSPRQGRTGELFF. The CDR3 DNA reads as TGTGCCAGCAGCCCCCGACAGGGGCGCACCGGGGAGCTGTTTTTT.